Listed below are T cell receptor beta chains from one sample, sequenced in a study of blood T cell repertoires in COVID-19. TCRdb keeps only in-frame clones here, not all; method: immunoSEQ multiplex PCR. The sample lists over 130,000 clones; 65% to 85% were seen once. Material: peripheral blood. The source of these receptors is a woman aged 60-75 years with acute or convalescent COVID-19. The CDR3 runs from the conserved cysteine through the conserved F or W.

V: TRBV7-9; J: TRBJ2-3; length: 16; CDR3: CASSLDFRQGADTQYF
V: TRBV28; J: TRBJ2-7; length: 12; CDR3: CASSLSSYEQYF
V: TRBV6-5; J: TRBJ2-7; length: 16; CDR3: CASSSGIAGVPHEQYF
V: TRBV4-3; J: TRBJ2-2; length: 17; CDR3: CASSQDRQGVRTGELFF
V: TRBV2; J: TRBJ1-6; length: 14; CDR3: CAIRGSSYNSPLHF
V: TRBV7-3; J: TRBJ1-1; length: 13; CDR3: CASSLFIGTEAFF
V: TRBV23-1; J: TRBJ2-1; length: 16; CDR3: CASSQYGTGAVNEQFF
V: TRBV28; J: TRBJ1-2; length: 12; CDR3: CASRLSGRGYTF
V: TRBV2; J: TRBJ2-3; length: 16; CDR3: CASSLPYERGTDTQYF
V: TRBV5-6; J: TRBJ2-5; length: 13; CDR3: CASSYRGRETQYF
V: TRBV9; J: TRBJ2-7; length: 18; CDR3: CASSVGPGTGIKVYEQYF
V: TRBV5-5; J: TRBJ2-3; length: 17; CDR3: CASSPWTGEGFADTQYF
V: TRBV5-1; J: TRBJ2-1; length: 16; CDR3: CASSWRRTDFYNEQFF
V: TRBV7-9; J: TRBJ1-3; length: 12; CDR3: CASENVPNTIYF
V: TRBV6-2/TRBV6-3; J: TRBJ2-1; length: 17; CDR3: CASSRYGLAGGPGEQFF
V: TRBV11-2; J: TRBJ2-7; length: 15; CDR3: CASSPDRVSSYEQYF
V: TRBV7-9; J: TRBJ2-3; length: 15; CDR3: CASSFDFPSTDTQYF
V: TRBV28; J: TRBJ2-4; length: 14; CDR3: CASSLRQGKNIQYF
V: TRBV2; J: TRBJ1-5; length: 14; CDR3: CASSFGQGHQPQHF
V: TRBV4-2; J: TRBJ2-2; length: 17; CDR3: CASSPLPLGAGTGELFF
V: TRBV30; J: TRBJ1-1; length: 12; CDR3: CAWSQDTPGAFF
V: TRBV20-1; J: TRBJ2-5; length: 14; CDR3: CSASGTGVLETQYF
V: TRBV27; J: TRBJ2-5; length: 14; CDR3: CASSSVGPQETQYF
V: TRBV19; J: TRBJ1-3; length: 17; CDR3: CASTSTGTRRNGNTIYF
V: TRBV19; J: TRBJ1-2; length: 13; CDR3: CASSPQGIYGYTF
V: TRBV19; J: TRBJ1-5; length: 15; CDR3: CASSRTDYSNQPQHF
V: TRBV10-1; J: TRBJ1-1; length: 16; CDR3: CASSLRPGARNTEAFF
V: TRBV19; J: TRBJ1-4; length: 14; CDR3: CASSARGSYEKLFF
V: TRBV3-1/TRBV3-2; J: TRBJ2-2; length: 17; CDR3: CASSPFGLAGRSGELFF
V: TRBV28; J: TRBJ1-6; length: 14; CDR3: CASGRDGTNSPLHF
V: TRBV11-2; J: TRBJ1-1; length: 13; CDR3: CASSLAGTPEAFF
V: TRBV7-3; J: TRBJ2-1; length: 15; CDR3: CASSLSGRASNEQFF